Listed here is a single T cell receptor (beta chain). Germline V CDR1 and CDR2: SGHTA, FQGNSA. J lost 3 bases, V lost 1 base, and 3 bases had no gene match. The CDR3 has 14 amino acids. This specimen comes from a study of control samples from healthy donors and cancer patients. Some clones are missing from TCRdb's copy, which holds only in-frame ones; the method was immunoSEQ multiplex PCR. The data contain more than 140,000 clones, 85% to 95% of them seen just once; the ten biggest clones take up around 13%. The sample taken for sequencing was blood. The sequence derives from a man aged 40-55 years in good health. The chain recombines TRBV7-2 with TRBJ2-7; the match to TRBD1 covers 7 bases. CDR3 in amino acids: CASSLGGTDYEQYF. The CDR3 DNA reads TGTGCCAGCAGCTTAGGGGGGACAGACTACGAGCAGTACTTC.